The 15 T cell receptor beta chains presented below share a single source sample, sequenced in a study of siplizumab effects on memory and regulatory T cells. Only in-frame clones appear in the TCRdb table, and some are missing; sequencing was by immunoSEQ multiplex PCR. This table has over 85,000 clones, about 90% appearing once. Sequenced input: CD4+ T cells sorted from blood. Every receptor here comes from a human donor in good health.

The CDR3 sequence is CASSKDRGIGYTF. The DNA for the CDR3 is TGTGCCAGCAGTAAGGACAGGGGGATTGGCTACACCTTC. The chain recombines TRBV6-5 with TRBJ1-2; 10 bases match TRBD1. The CDR3 sequence is 13 residues long. CDR1 and CDR2 from the germline V gene are MNHEY and SVGAGI. V shed 5 bases, J shed 7 bases, and the junction held 4 bases outside the gene matches.

The CDR3 DNA sequence: TGTGCCAGCAGCCAGGGGAGGACTAGCGGGACTCACAATGAGCAGTTCTTC. It is translated as CASSQGRTSGTHNEQFF. The chain has TRBV7-9 and TRBJ2-1; 12 bases map to TRBD2. There are 17 residues in the CDR3. Germline values: CDR1 SEHNR, CDR2 FQNEAQ (reference sequence). V dropped 5 bases and J dropped 5; count of bases not matched to a gene: 10.

This chain links TRBV2 with TRBJ2-5; 11 nucleotides agree with TRBD2. The CDR3 runs to 15 residues. Trimming took 7 bases from V and 5 from J; bases not matched to a gene: 9. The germline V gene encodes CDR1 SNHLY and CDR2 FYNNEI. Here the CDR3 reads CASKVAGGSMETQYF. In nucleotides, the CDR3 is TGTGCCAGCAAAGTAGCGGGAGGGAGTATGGAGACCCAGTACTTC.

The chain carries TRBV28 and TRBJ2-5; D gene unclear. The DNA end lines up better with TRBJ2-7; the J call may be wrong. Germline V gene data show CDR1 as MDHEN and CDR2 as SYDVKM. CDR3 size: 12 residues. Here the CDR3 reads CASSSWSYEQYF. CDR3 sequence (DNA): TGTGCCAGCAGTTCGTGGTCTTACGAGCAGTACTTC.

This chain connects TRBV9 to TRBJ2-3, with D maybe TRBD1 (5 bases). From germline, CDR1 is SGDLS and CDR2 YYNGEE. Trimming left V 0 bases short and J 6 bases short, with 14 bases between. The CDR3 sequence is 15 residues long. DNA of the CDR3: TGTGCCAGCAGCGTAGAGGACATCGGCATCGATACGCAGTATTTT. Amino acid sequence: CASSVEDIGIDTQYF.

With regard to this clone: The sample has other DNA sequences that encode this CDR3 too. V usage is TRBV27 and J usage is TRBJ2-3, with unresolved D. The V gene lost 4 bases and the J gene lost 4 bases, with 3 bases spanning the gap. The germline gives CDR1 MNHEY, CDR2 SMNVEV (reference sequence). CDR3 size: 11 residues. As DNA, the CDR3 is TGTGCCAGCAGTTCTGCAGATACGCAGTATTTT. Translating gives CASSSADTQYF.

This clone was recorded only once. The junction and the germline gene differ at one end; a read error may be behind it. J is TRBJ2-3 and V is TRBV7-3; no clear D. Germline-derived CDR1 and CDR2 are SGHTA and FQGTGA. The CDR3 is 14 amino acids. The CDR3 DNA reads TGTGCCAGCAGCCCTGAAAGGAGCACGGATACGCAGTATTTT. Amino acid sequence: CASSPERSTDTQYF.

The rearrangement joins TRBV28 to TRBJ2-3; TRBD2 agrees at 7 bases. The CDR3 consists of 14 residues. CDR1 and CDR2 (germline): MDHEN, SYDVKM. The V segment lost 5 bases and the J segment 2 bases; nucleotides outside the gene matches: 4. CDR3 bases: TGTGCCAGCAGTGGGGACTACATCACAGATACGCAGTATTTT. Encoded protein: CASSGDYITDTQYF.

The V and J genes are TRBV2 and TRBJ2-2; 7 bases are a match to TRBD1. This CDR3 has 14 amino acids. Trimming removed 8 bases from V and 6 bases from J; junction bases left unmatched: 9. CDR1 is SNHLY and CDR2 is FYNNEI in the germline V gene. The CDR3 bases are TGTGCCAGCCGAGGGACAGTCGTGGCCGGGGAGCTGTTTTTT. Translating gives CASRGTVVAGELFF. The full variable domain, with the rest looked up from reference TRBV2 and TRBJ2-2, is EPEVTQTPSHQVTQMGQEVILRCVPISNHLYFYWYRQILGQKVEFLVSFYNNEISEKSEIFDDQFSVERPDGSNFTLKIRSTKLEDSAMYFCASRGTVVAGELFFGEGSRLTVL.

The chain couples TRBV7-2 to TRBJ2-1; the match to TRBD1 covers 8 bases. The CDR3 covers 18 residues. CDR1 and CDR2 from the germline V gene are SGHTA and FQGNSA. Trimming at V came to 2 bases and at J to 3 bases, leaving 12 bases not matched to a gene. Here the CDR3 DNA reads TGTGCCAGCAGCTTAAATGGGTTCCGGGACAGGAGCTACAATGAGCAGTTCTTC. It yields the protein CASSLNGFRDRSYNEQFF.

CDR3 amino acids: CASSHGVYGYTF. In nucleotides, the CDR3 is TGTGCCAGCTCCCACGGAGTCTATGGCTACACCTTC. J is TRBJ1-2 and V is TRBV6-1; no firm D call. This CDR3 comprises 12 residues. CDR1 is MNHNS, CDR2 SASEGT, per germline. Trimming left V 8 bases short and J 4 bases short, with 11 bases between.

This chain joins TRBV19 and TRBJ1-1; D is unresolved. In germline, CDR1 is LNHDA, CDR2 SQIVND (reference sequence). This CDR3 region has 14 residues. The germline V and J ends were trimmed by 4 bases and 0 bases, with 9 bases remaining between them. Here the CDR3 reads CASSKSSLNTEAFF. The CDR3 nucleotides are TGTGCCAGTAGTAAATCCAGCCTGAACACTGAAGCTTTCTTT.

This clone was found once. In nucleotides, the CDR3 is TGTGCCAGCAGCCGCGGGGAGACAGTGGGCGAAAAACTGTTTTTT. Its translation: CASSRGETVGEKLFF. V gene TRBV6-4 combines with J gene TRBJ1-4; D might be TRBD1 (5 bases). V was cut by 6 bases and J by 8 bases, with 19 bases left in between. The CDR3 contains 15 residues. Germline V lookup: CDR1 MRHNA, CDR2 SNTAGT.

The V gene is TRBV18, the J gene TRBJ2-7; the D gene is possibly TRBD1 (6 bases). V was trimmed by 2 bases and J by 4 bases, leaving 21 bases between them. CDR3 length: 17 amino acids. In germline, CDR1 is KGHSH, CDR2 LQKENI. For the CDR3, the DNA is TGTGCCAGCTCACCAACACATCGGGGACATATCTCGTACGAGCAGTACTTC. As protein: CASSPTHRGHISYEQYF.

This clone has a single count. The chain joins TRBV5-1 to TRBJ2-2; TRBD2 agrees at 12 bases. Looked up from germline, CDR1 is SGHRS and CDR2 is YFSETQ. V lost 4 bases and J lost 6; bases outside the gene matches: 7. This CDR3 contains 16 residues. DNA for the CDR3: TGCGCCAGCAGCCTGGGACTAGCGGGCGCGTCCGGGGAGCTGTTTTTT. This translates into CASSLGLAGASGELFF.